This is a list of T cell receptor beta chains from one sample in a study of CD4 T cells in relation to SARS-CoV-2 and coronaviruses. The assay was immunoSEQ multiplex PCR, and TCRdb's table has in-frame clones only and misses some. The sample consists of about 36,000 clones, 65% to 80% of them appearing once. No antigen is known for these receptors. The sequenced sample consisted of memory CD4+ T cells from PBMCs, cultured in vitro. The source of these receptors is an adult with COVID-19. CDR3s include the opening cysteine and the closing phenylalanine or tryptophan. The D gene is left open where the match is weak. Expanded clones get a size class; other rows say once, few or many, or leave the size out.

d_call j_call clone_size v_call cdr3_nt cdr3_aa
. TRBJ2-3 . TRBV5-1 TGCGCCAGCAGCTTGGATGGGGTTACGGCAGATACGCAGTATTTT CASSLDGVTADTQYF
TRBD1 TRBJ1-2 . TRBV24-1 TGTGCCACCAGTGACCCGGGACAGGGGGAATCAGTTAGTGGCTACACCTTC CATSDPGQGESVSGYTF
TRBD1 TRBJ2-1 . TRBV28 TGTGCCAGCAGTTTGCCGACAGGGGGTAGTTACAATGAGCAGTTCTTC CASSLPTGGSYNEQFF
. TRBJ2-7 . TRBV5-1 TGCGCCAGCAGCTTGAACAGCTACGAGCAGTACTTC CASSLNSYEQYF
. TRBJ1-5 . TRBV12-3/TRBV12-4 TGTGCCAGCAGTTCAGACGGGAATCAGCCCCAGCATTTT CASSSDGNQPQHF
TRBD1 TRBJ2-7 . TRBV5-1 TGCGCCAGCAGTCCAGGACAGGGGCCCTACGAGCAGTACTTC CASSPGQGPYEQYF
. TRBJ1-3 . TRBV7-9 TGTGCCAGCAGCCCTTCGGGGCAGGGAAACACCATATATTTT CASSPSGQGNTIYF
TRBD1 TRBJ1-5 . TRBV27 TGTGCCAGCAGTGTACAGGGGAACTTAGCTCAACAGCCCCAGCATTTT CASSVQGNLAQQPQHF
TRBD1 TRBJ2-2 . TRBV7-3 TGTGCCAGCAGCTACGACAGGGGGAACACCGGGGAGCTGTTTTTT CASSYDRGNTGELFF
TRBD1 TRBJ2-1 . TRBV27 TGTGCCAGCAGTATCCGACAGGGGGCTAGCTATGAGCAGTTCTTC CASSIRQGASYEQFF
. TRBJ1-2 . TRBV6-5 TGTGCCAGCAGGCAAGGTGGGGGCTATGGCTACACCTTC CASRQGGGYGYTF
. TRBJ2-7 . TRBV10-1 TGCGCCAGCAGTGAGTCGAAGGTAGCGTCTGCCTACGAGCAGTACTTC CASSESKVASAYEQYF
. TRBJ1-6 . TRBV6-1 TGTGCCAGCAGTGCCCCCGGAAGACCCAGCTCCTATAATTCACCCCTCCACTTT CASSAPGRPSSYNSPLHF
. TRBJ2-7 . TRBV7-8 TGTGCCAGCAGCTTAGGGACTAATACCTACGAGCAGTACTTC CASSLGTNTYEQYF
. TRBJ1-2 few TRBV3-1/TRBV3-2 TGTGCCAGCAGCCCCAGTACCAACTATGGCTACACCTTC CASSPSTNYGYTF
TRBD2 TRBJ2-1 . TRBV6-5 TGTGCCAGCAAATCTAGCGGGACTAACCATGAGCAGTTCTTC CASKSSGTNHEQFF
. TRBJ2-3 . TRBV18 TGTGCCAGCTCACTGACAGTCTCAGATACGCAGTATTTT CASSLTVSDTQYF
. TRBJ2-1 . TRBV14 TGTGCCAGCAGCCATCAGACTAGGGGCTTGCGTGAGCAGTTCTTC CASSHQTRGLREQFF
. TRBJ1-6 . TRBV5-8 TGTGCCAGCAGCTTGGACGGTAATTCACCCCTCCACTTT CASSLDGNSPLHF
. TRBJ2-3 . TRBV11-2 TGTGCCAGCAGCTCCACGGTAGATACGCAGTATTTT CASSSTVDTQYF
. TRBJ2-3 . TRBV14 TGTGCCAGCAGCCAAAATACGCAGTATTTT CASSQNTQYF
. TRBJ1-5 . TRBV5-5 TGTGCCAGCAGCCCAACAGGGAATAGTCAGCCCCAGCATTTT CASSPTGNSQPQHF
. TRBJ1-3 few TRBV3-1/TRBV3-2 TGTGCCACCCGCTCAGGGGGAAACACCATATATTTT CATRSGGNTIYF
TRBD1 TRBJ2-7 . TRBV7-9 TGTGCCAGCAGCTTGGGGCCCCGGACAGGGAACTACGAGCAGTACTTC CASSLGPRTGNYEQYF
TRBD1 TRBJ1-5 . TRBV6-5 TGTGCCAGCAGAACCGGGACAGAGAATCAGCCCCAGCATTTT CASRTGTENQPQHF
TRBD1 TRBJ2-5 once TRBV5-6 TGTGCCAGCAGCTTAAGGCGATCAGGACAGGGAGTTGAGGAGACCCAGTACTTC CASSLRRSGQGVEETQYF
. TRBJ2-4 once TRBV6-5 TGTGCCAGCAGTTACTCGATCGGACTAGCCAAAAACATTCAGTACTTC CASSYSIGLAKNIQYF
TRBD1 TRBJ2-6 . TRBV28 TGTGCCAGTCTAGGGAATGACAGGGGGCAATCTGGGGCCAACGTCCTGACTTTC CASLGNDRGQSGANVLTF
. TRBJ1-6 few TRBV30 TGTGCCTGGAGTGTACGTCAAGGGAATTCACCCCTCCACTTT CAWSVRQGNSPLHF
. TRBJ1-2 . TRBV28 TGTGCCAGCAGTTTAGGTCAGATAAACATCGGCTACACCTTC CASSLGQINIGYTF
. TRBJ1-5 medium-sized TRBV28 TGTGCCAGCAGCCGGATAAACAATCAGCCCCAGCATTTT CASSRINNQPQHF
TRBD2 TRBJ2-1 . TRBV2 TGTGCCAGCAGCCGACTAGCGCTACTTAACAATGAGCAGTTCTTC CASSRLALLNNEQFF
. TRBJ1-3 once TRBV2 TGTGCCAGCAGTGGGACGGTCTCTGGAAACACCATATATTTT CASSGTVSGNTIYF
TRBD1 TRBJ1-1 . TRBV6-5 TGTGCCAGCAGTTACGACAGGGCAGGGACTGAAGCTTTCTTT CASSYDRAGTEAFF
. TRBJ2-3 once TRBV21-1 TGTGCCAGCAGCAAAGGGTATGGCGGACGGGAGACTACGAGCACAGATACGCAGTATTTT CASSKGYGGRETTSTDTQYF
. TRBJ2-5 . TRBV3-1/TRBV3-2 TGTGCCAGCAGCTCCCGTCGGGTGGAGACCCAGTACTTC CASSSRRVETQYF
TRBD2 TRBJ2-1 once TRBV12-5 TGTGCTAGTGGTTTGGTACAGGGGGGACTAGCGGGGAAATCCTACAATGAGCAGTTCTTC CASGLVQGGLAGKSYNEQFF
TRBD2 TRBJ2-7 . TRBV11-2 TGTGCCAGCAGCTTTACTAGCGGGAGGGCGGCCTACGAGCAGTACTTC CASSFTSGRAAYEQYF
. TRBJ1-5 . TRBV6-5 TGTGCCACCATACAATGGGGCGGCAATCAGCCCCAGCATTTT CATIQWGGNQPQHF
TRBD2 TRBJ2-1 . TRBV24-1 TGTGCCACCAGTGATGGACTAGCGGGAGGGGCTGAGCAGTTCTTC CATSDGLAGGAEQFF
. TRBJ1-5 . TRBV2 TGTGCCAGCAGGTCCAGGGAAGCGCAGCCCCAGCATTTT CASRSREAQPQHF
TRBD2 TRBJ2-1 . TRBV11-3 TGTGCCAGCAGCCTGTCAGGACTAGGGGTCCATGAGCAGTTCTTC CASSLSGLGVHEQFF
TRBD2 TRBJ2-1 . TRBV10-2 TGCGCCAGCAGAGAGGGACTAGCGGGGAACAATGAGCAGTTCTTC CASREGLAGNNEQFF
. TRBJ2-3 . TRBV5-1 TGCGCCAGCAGCTTGGGTCGGGGCACAGATACGCAGTATTTT CASSLGRGTDTQYF
. TRBJ2-2 . TRBV3-1/TRBV3-2 TGTGCCAGCAGCCAAGATAGGTTAGCCCCTTTTTGCGGGGAGCTGTTTTTT CASSQDRLAPFCGELFF
TRBD2 TRBJ2-1 once TRBV30 TGTGCCTGGCGAGTCGGGACTAGCGGGCGCTACAGCTCCTACAATGAGCAGTTCTTC CAWRVGTSGRYSSYNEQFF
. TRBJ2-7 . TRBV3-1/TRBV3-2 TGTGCCAGCAGCCAAGGATTAGCAGGTGAGCAGTACTTC CASSQGLAGEQYF
. TRBJ2-1 . TRBV6-4 TGTGCCAGCAGTTTGGGGCCGGGACTCGGATACAATGAGCAGTTCTTC CASSLGPGLGYNEQFF
. TRBJ2-3 few TRBV7-2 TGTGCCAGCAGCTTGTCGAGCACAGATACGCAGTATTTT CASSLSSTDTQYF
TRBD2 TRBJ2-5 . TRBV10-3 TGTGCCTCCACGGGGGGAGAAGAGACCCAGTACTTC CASTGGEETQYF
. TRBJ2-7 . TRBV3-1/TRBV3-2 TGTGCCAGCAGTCCCCTGGGAGAAACCTACGAGCAGTACTTC CASSPLGETYEQYF
. TRBJ2-7 . TRBV2 TGTGCCAGCAGTGGAGACGTATCCGAGCAGTACTTC CASSGDVSEQYF